The following is a TCR beta chain sequence with its context. What it binds is not known. This sample was taken from a study of T cell responses to AZD1222 COVID-19 vaccine. Produced via immunoSEQ multiplex PCR; TCRdb's table is partial and in-frame only. Of 150,000 to 180,000 clones listed, about 87% are singletons. V lost 4 bases, J lost 4 bases, and 14 bases lay in between. This CDR3 comprises 15 residues. Germline V gene lookup returns CDR1 MNHEY and CDR2 SVGAGI. Study-level points and caveats: Spike-specific TCR breadth and depth went up after people got two AZD1222 doses. Seropositive status at baseline applied to only 5 to 7 AZD1222 recipients.

The sample here was peripheral blood, taken on day 0 of AZD1222 vaccination. The origin of this receptor is an adult in good health. J is TRBJ1-5 and V is TRBV6-5, with D possibly TRBD1 on 6 matching bases. The CDR3 loop is CASSSQQGWNQPQHF. CDR3 nucleotides: TGTGCCAGCAGTTCGCAACAGGGTTGGAATCAGCCCCAGCATTTT.